A single sample is the source of the 2 T cell receptor beta chains below, sequenced in a study of blood T cell repertoires in COVID-19. The method was immunoSEQ multiplex PCR; TCRdb's version includes in-frame clones alone and lacks a portion of them. This repertoire shows 150,000 to 250,000 clones, 79% found once; its top ten account for over 5%. The sequenced material came from peripheral blood. The receptors come from a woman aged 40-49 years with COVID-19, enrolled during active disease.

This clone has just one count. The rearrangement uses TRBV30 and TRBJ2-3; 9 bases are a match to TRBD1. CDR3 length equals 14 residues. Losses at the gene ends were 4 bases for V and 1 base for J; bases not matched to a gene: 3. Germline lookup yields CDR1 GTSNPN and CDR2 SVGIG (reference sequence). The CDR3 protein is CAWKQGAGTDTQYF. The CDR3 DNA reads as TGTGCCTGGAAACAGGGGGCAGGCACAGATACGCAGTATTTT. Looking up the rest from reference TRBV30 and TRBJ2-3 gives the full variable domain: SQTIHQWPATLVQPVGSPLSLECTVEGTSNPNLYWYRQAAGRGLQLLFYSVGIGQISSEVPQNLSASRPQDRQFILSSKKLLLSDSGFYLCAWKQGAGTDTQYFGPGTRLTVL.

The J gene is TRBJ1-3, the V gene TRBV6-1; D gene uncertain. This CDR3 is 15 amino acids long. Germline V gives CDR1 MNHNS, CDR2 SASEGT. V lost 1 base to trimming and J lost 0 bases, with 7 bases between them. CDR3 in DNA: TGTGCCAGCAGTGAAGTCCCAGACTCTGGAAACACCATATATTTT. Its translation is CASSEVPDSGNTIYF.